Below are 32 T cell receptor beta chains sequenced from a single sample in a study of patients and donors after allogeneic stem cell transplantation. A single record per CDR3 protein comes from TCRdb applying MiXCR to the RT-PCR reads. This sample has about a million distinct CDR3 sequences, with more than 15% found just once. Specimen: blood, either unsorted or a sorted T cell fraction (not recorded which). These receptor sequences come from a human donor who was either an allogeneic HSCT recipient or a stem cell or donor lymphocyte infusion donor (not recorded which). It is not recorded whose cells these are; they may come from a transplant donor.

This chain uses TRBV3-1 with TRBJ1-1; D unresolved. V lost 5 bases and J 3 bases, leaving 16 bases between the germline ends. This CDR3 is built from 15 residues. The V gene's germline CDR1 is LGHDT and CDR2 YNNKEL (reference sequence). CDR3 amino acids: CASSFRSDGYTEAFF. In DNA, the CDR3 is TGTGCCAGCAGCTTTCGATCGGACGGATACACTGAAGCTTTCTTT.

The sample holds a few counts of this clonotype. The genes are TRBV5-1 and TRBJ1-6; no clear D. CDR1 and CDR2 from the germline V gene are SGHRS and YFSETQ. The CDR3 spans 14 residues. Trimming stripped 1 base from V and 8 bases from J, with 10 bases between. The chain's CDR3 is CASSLSGGDSPLHF. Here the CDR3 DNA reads TGCGCCAGCAGCTTGTCAGGAGGCGATTCACCCCTCCACTTT.

CDR3 nucleotide sequence: TGTGCAACCGGGACTACTGTATACAATGAGCAGTTCTTC. It specifies CATGTTVYNEQFF. V gene TRBV6-1 combines with J gene TRBJ2-1; 7 bases line up with TRBD2. This CDR3 is built from 13 residues. Germline V lookup: CDR1 MNHNS, CDR2 SASEGT.

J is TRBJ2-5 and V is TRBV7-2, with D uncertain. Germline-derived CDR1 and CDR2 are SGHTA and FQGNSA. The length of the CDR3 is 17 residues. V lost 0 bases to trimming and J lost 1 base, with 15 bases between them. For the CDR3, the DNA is TGTGCCAGCAGCTTAGCGCATCGCGGCATTCCCCAAGAGACCCAGTACTTC. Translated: CASSLAHRGIPQETQYF.

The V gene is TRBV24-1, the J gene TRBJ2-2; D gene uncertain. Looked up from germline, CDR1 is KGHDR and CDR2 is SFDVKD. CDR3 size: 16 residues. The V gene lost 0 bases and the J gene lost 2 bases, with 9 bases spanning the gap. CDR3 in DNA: TGTGCCACCAGTGATTTGAACAGACGTAACACCGGGGAGCTGTTTTTT. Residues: CATSDLNRRNTGELFF.

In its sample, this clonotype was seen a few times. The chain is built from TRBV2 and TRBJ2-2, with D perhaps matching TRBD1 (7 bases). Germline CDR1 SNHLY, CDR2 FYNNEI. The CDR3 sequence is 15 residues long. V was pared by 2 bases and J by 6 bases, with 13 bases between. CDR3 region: CASSETTGEAGELFF. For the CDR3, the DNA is TGTGCCAGCAGTGAAACAACAGGGGAGGCCGGGGAGCTGTTTTTT.

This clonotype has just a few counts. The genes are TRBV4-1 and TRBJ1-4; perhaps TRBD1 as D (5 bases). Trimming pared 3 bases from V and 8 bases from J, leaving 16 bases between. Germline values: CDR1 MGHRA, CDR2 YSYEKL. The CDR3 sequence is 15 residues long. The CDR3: CASSQSGSMGEKLFF. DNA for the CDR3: TGCGCCAGCAGCCAGTCAGGGTCTATGGGAGAAAAACTGTTTTTT.

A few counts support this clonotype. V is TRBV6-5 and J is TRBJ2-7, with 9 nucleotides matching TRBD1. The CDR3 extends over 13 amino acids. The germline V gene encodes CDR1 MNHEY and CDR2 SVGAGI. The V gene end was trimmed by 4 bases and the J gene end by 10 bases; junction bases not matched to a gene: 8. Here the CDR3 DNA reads TGTGCCAGCAGTTCACCCGGGACAGGGAGACAGTACTTC. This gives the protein CASSSPGTGRQYF.

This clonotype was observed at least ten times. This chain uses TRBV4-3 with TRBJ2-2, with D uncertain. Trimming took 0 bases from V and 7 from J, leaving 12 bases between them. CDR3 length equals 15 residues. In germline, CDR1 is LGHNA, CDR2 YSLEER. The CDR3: CASSQDYDYGGELFF. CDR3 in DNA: TGCGCCAGCAGCCAAGACTATGATTATGGCGGGGAGCTGTTTTTT.

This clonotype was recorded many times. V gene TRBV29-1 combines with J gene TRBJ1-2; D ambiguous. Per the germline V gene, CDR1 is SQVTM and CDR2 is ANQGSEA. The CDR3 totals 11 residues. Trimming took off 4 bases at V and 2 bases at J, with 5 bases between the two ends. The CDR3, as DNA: TGCAGCGTTGGAGGGAACTATGGCTACACCTTC. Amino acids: CSVGGNYGYTF.

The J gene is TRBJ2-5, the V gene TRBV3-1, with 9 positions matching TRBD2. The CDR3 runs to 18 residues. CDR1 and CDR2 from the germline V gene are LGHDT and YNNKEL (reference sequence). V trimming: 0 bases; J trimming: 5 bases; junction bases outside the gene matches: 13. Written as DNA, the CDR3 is TGTGCCAGCAGCCAAGATTGGGAGCTAGCGGGACGGCTGGAGACCCAGTACTTC. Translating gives CASSQDWELAGRLETQYF.

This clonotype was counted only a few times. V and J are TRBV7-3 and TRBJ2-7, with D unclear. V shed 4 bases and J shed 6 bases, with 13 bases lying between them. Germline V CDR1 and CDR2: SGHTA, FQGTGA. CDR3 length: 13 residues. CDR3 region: CASSSNQIGEQYF. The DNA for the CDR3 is TGTGCCAGCAGCTCCAACCAGATTGGCGAGCAGTACTTC.

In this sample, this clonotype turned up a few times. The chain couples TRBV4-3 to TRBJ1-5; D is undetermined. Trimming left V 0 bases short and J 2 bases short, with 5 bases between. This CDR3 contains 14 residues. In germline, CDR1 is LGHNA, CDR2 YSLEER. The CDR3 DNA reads TGCGCCAGCAGCCAAGATTGGGGCAATCAGCCCCAGCATTTT. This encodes CASSQDWGNQPQHF.

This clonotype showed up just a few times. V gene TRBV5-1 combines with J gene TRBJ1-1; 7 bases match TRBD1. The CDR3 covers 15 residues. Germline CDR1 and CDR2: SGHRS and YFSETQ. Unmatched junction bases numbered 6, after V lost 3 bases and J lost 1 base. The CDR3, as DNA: TGCGCCAGCAGCTCCACAGGGGCGCCGAACACTGAAGCTTTCTTT. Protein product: CASSSTGAPNTEAFF.

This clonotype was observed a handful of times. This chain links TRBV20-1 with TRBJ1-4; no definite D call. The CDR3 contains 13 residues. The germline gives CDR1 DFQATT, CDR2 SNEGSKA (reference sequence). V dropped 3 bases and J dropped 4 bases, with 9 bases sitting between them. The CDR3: CSARRRNNEKLFF. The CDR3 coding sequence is TGCAGTGCTAGGAGGAGGAATAATGAAAAACTGTTTTTT.

For the CDR3, the DNA is TGTGCCAGCAGCTTTGACGGGAGATCCTACAATGAGCAGTTCTTC. Its protein product is CASSFDGRSYNEQFF. This chain uses TRBV7-9 with TRBJ2-1; D may be TRBD2 (6 bases). V lost 3 bases and J 1 base, leaving 10 bases between the germline ends. Germline V gene data show CDR1 as SEHNR and CDR2 as FQNEAQ (reference sequence). This CDR3 has 15 amino acids. Variable domain in full (rest from reference TRBV7-9 and TRBJ2-1): DTGVSQNPRHKITKRGQNVTFRCDPISEHNRLYWYRQTLGQGPEFLTYFQNEAQLEKSRLLSDRFSAERPKGSFSTLEIQRTEQGDSAMYLCASSFDGRSYNEQFFGPGTRLTVL.

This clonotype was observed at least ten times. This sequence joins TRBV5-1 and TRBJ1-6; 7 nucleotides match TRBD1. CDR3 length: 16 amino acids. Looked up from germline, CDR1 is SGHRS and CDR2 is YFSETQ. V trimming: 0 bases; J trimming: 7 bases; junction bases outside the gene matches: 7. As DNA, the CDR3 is TGCGCCAGCAGCTTGGACCCCGGGACAGCAAATTCACCCCTCCACTTT. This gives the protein CASSLDPGTANSPLHF. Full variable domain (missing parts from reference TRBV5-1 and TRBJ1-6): KAGVTQTPRYLIKTRGQQVTLSCSPISGHRSVSWYQQTPGQGLQFLFEYFSETQRNKGNFPGRFSGRQFSNSRSEMNVSTLELGDSALYLCASSLDPGTANSPLHFGNGTRLTVT.

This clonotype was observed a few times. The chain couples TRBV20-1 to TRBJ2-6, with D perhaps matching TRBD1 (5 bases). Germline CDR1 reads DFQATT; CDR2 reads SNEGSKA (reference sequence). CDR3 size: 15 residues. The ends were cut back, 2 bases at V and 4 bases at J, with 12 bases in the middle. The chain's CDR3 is CSARSAGIGANVLTF. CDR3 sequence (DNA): TGCAGTGCTAGATCTGCAGGGATCGGGGCCAACGTCCTGACTTTC.

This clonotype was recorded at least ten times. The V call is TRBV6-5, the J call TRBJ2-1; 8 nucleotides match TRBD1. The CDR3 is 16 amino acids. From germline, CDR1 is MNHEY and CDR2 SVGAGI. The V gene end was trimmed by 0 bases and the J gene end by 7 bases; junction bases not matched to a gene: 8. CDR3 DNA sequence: TGTGCCAGCAGTTACTCGAGGCAGGGGGCTAAGAATGAGCAGTTCTTC. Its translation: CASSYSRQGAKNEQFF.

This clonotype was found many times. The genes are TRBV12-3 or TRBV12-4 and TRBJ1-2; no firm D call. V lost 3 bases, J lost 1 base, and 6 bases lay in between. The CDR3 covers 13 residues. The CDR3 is CASSLNSNYGYTF. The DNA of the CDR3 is TGTGCCAGCAGTTTGAACAGTAACTATGGCTACACCTTC.

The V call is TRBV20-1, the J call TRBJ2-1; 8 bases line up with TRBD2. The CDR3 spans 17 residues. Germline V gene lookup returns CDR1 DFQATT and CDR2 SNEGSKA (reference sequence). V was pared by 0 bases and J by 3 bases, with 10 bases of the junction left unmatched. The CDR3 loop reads CSARDRLAGTYYNEQFF. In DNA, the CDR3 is TGCAGTGCTAGAGATCGGTTAGCGGGGACTTACTACAATGAGCAGTTCTTC.

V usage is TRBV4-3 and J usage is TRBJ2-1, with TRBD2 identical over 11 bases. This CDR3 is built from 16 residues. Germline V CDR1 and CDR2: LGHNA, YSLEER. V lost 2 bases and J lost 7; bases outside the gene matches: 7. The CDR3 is CASSQIAGGLWNEQFF. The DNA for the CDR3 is TGCGCCAGCAGCCAAATAGCGGGGGGGTTGTGGAATGAGCAGTTCTTC.

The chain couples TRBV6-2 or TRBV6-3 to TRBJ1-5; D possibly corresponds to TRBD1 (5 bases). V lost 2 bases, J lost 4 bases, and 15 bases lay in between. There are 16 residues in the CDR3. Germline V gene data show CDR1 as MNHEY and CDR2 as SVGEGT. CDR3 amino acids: CASSYEWTTRNQPQHF. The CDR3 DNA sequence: TGTGCCAGCAGTTACGAGTGGACAACAAGGAATCAGCCCCAGCATTTT.

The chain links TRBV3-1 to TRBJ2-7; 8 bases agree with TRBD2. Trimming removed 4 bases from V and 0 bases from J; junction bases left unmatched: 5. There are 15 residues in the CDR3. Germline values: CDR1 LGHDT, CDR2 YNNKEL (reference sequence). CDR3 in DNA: TGTGCCAGCAGCCTTAGCGGGATGGGCTCCTACGAGCAGTACTTC. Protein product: CASSLSGMGSYEQYF.

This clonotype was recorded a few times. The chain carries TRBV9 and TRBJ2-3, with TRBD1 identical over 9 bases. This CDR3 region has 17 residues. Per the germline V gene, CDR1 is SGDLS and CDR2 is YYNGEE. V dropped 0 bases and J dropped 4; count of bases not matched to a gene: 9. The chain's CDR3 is CASSVDPGQGWADTQYF. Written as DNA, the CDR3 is TGTGCCAGCAGCGTAGACCCGGGACAGGGTTGGGCAGATACGCAGTATTTT.

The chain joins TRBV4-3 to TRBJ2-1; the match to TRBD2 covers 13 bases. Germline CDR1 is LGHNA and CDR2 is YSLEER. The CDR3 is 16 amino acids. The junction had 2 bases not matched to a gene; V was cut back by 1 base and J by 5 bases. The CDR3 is CASSQGTSGGNNEQFF. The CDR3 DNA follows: TGCGCCAGCAGCCAAGGGACTAGCGGGGGTAACAATGAGCAGTTCTTC.

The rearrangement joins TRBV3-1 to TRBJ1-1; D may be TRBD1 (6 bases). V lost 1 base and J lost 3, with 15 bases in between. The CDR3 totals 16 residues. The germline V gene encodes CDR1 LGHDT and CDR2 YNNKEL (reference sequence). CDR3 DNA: TGTGCCAGCAGCCAAGTTTGGGGGGCCAAGTACACTGAAGCTTTCTTT. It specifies CASSQVWGAKYTEAFF.

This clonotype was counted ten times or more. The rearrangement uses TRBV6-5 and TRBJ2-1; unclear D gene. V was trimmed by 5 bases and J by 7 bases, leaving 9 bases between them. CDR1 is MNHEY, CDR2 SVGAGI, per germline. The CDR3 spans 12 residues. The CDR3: CASSQGPNEQFF. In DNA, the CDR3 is TGTGCCAGCAGTCAAGGTCCTAATGAGCAGTTCTTC.

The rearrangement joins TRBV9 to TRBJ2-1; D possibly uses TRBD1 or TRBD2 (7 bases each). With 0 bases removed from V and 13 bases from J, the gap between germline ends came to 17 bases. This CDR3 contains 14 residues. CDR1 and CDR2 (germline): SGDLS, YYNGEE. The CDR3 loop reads CASSVDPQGGSQFF. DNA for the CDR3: TGTGCCAGCAGCGTAGACCCCCAGGGGGGGAGTCAGTTCTTC.

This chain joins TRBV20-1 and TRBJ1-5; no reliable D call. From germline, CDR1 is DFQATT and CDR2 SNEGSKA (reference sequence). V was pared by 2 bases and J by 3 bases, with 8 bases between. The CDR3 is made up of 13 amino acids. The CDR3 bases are TGCAGTGCTAGAAAGGCTCCCAATCAGCCCCAGCATTTT. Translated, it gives CSARKAPNQPQHF.

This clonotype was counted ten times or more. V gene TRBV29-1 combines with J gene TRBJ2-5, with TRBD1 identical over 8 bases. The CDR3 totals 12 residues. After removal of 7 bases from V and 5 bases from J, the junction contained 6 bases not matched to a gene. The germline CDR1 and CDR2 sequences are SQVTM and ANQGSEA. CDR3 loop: CSANRGMETQYF. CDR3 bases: TGCAGCGCAAACAGGGGGATGGAGACCCAGTACTTC. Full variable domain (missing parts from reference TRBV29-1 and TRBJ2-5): SAVISQKPSRDICQRGTSLTIQCQVDSQVTMMFWYRQQPGQSLTLIATANQGSEATYESGFVIDKFPISRPNLTFSTLTVSNMSPEDSSIYLCSANRGMETQYFGPGTRLLVL.

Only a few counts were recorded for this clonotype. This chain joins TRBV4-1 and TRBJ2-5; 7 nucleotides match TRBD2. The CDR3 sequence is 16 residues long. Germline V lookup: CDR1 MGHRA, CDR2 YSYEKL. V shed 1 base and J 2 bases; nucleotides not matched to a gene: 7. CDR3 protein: CASSQGDGGLQETQYF. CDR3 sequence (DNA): TGCGCCAGCAGCCAAGGGGACGGGGGGTTACAAGAGACCCAGTACTTC.